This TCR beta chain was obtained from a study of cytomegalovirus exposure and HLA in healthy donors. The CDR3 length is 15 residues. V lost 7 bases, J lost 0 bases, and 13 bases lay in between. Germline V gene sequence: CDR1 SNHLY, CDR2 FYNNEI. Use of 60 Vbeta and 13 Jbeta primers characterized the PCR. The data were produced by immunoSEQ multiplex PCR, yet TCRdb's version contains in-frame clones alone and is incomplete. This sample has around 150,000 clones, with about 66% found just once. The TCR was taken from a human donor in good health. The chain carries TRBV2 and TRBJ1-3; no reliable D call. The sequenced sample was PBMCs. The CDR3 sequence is CASTETSSSGNTIYF. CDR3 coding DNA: TGTGCCAGCACCGAGACAAGTAGCTCTGGAAACACCATATATTTT.